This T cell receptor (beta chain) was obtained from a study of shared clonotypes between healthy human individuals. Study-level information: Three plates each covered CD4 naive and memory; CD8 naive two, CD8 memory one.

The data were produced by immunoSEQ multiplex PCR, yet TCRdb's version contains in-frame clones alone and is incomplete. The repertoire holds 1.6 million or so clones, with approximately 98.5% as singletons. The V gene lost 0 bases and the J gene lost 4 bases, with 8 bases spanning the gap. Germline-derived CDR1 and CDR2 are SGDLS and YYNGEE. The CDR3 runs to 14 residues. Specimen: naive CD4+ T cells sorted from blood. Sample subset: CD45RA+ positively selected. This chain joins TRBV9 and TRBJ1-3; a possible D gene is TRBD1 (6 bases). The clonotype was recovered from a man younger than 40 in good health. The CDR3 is CASSVVGGGNTIYF. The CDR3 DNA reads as TGTGCCAGCAGCGTAGTTGGGGGCGGAAACACCATATATTTT.